This T cell receptor beta chain originates from a study of Tregs in tolerant kidney transplant recipients. Germline loops: CDR1 SGHVS, CDR2 FQNEAQ. The CDR3 has 13 amino acids. V lost 6 bases, J lost 8 bases, and 16 bases lay in between. TCRdb's table, derived via immunoSEQ multiplex PCR, lists solely in-frame clones and lacks some. Of about 69,000 clones in the sample, about 88% are singletons; the top ten hold approximately 0.39%. This clone was found once. The TCR comes from a human donor who received a combined kidney and bone marrow transplant. Sequencing was performed on CD4+ T cells from blood, taken before the transplant. V and J are TRBV7-8 and TRBJ1-2; the D is unclear. CDR3 nucleotide sequence: TGTGCCAGCAGTCGAGAAGCCTCGCGAGGCTACACCTTC. This encodes CASSREASRGYTF.